Reported below is one T cell receptor (beta chain). The antigen remains unidentified. The CDR3 loop spans 18 amino acids. Germline CDR1 reads SGHVS; CDR2 reads FQNEAQ. V gave up 5 bases and J gave up 0 bases, with 20 bases separating them. The source of the sample is a study of cytomegalovirus exposure and HLA in healthy donors. Study outcomes and limitations: The sole available immune exposure information was CMV serostatus.

PCR was performed using 60 Vbeta and 13 Jbeta primers. Assay: immunoSEQ multiplex PCR; the TCRdb copy retains only in-frame clones and omits some. This repertoire shows 100,000 to 150,000 clones, 80% found once; its top ten account for 1% to 1.5%. The chain uses TRBV7-8 and TRBJ2-1, with a tentative D call TRBD1 (5 bases). The source material was PBMCs. This TCR was recovered from a female donor in good health and CMV-seronegative. CDR3 coding DNA: TGTGCCAGCAGCGCCCGGAGATGGGGCTTTAGCTCCTACAATGAGCAGTTCTTC. It encodes CASSARRWGFSSYNEQFF.